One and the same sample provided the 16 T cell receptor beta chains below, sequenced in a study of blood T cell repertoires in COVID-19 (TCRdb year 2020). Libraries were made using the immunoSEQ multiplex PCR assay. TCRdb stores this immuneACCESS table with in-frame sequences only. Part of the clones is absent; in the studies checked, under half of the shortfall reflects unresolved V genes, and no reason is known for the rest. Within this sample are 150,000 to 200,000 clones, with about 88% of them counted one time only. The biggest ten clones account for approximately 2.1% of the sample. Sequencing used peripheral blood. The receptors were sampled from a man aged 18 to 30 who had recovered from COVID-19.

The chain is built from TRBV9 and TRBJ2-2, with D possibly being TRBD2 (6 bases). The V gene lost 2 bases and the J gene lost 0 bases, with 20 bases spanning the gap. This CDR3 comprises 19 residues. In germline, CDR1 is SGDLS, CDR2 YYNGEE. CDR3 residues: CASSVNKGVRLANTGELFF. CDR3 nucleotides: TGTGCCAGCAGCGTGAATAAAGGGGTGAGACTAGCGAACACCGGGGAGCTGTTTTTT.

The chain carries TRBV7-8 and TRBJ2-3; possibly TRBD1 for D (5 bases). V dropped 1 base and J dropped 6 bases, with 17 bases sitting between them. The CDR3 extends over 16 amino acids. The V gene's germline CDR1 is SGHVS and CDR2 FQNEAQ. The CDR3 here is CASSLEGQELRDTQYF. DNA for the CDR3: TGTGCCAGCAGCTTAGAGGGGCAGGAGTTAAGGGATACGCAGTATTTT. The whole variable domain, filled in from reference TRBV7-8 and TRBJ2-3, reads GAGVSQSPRYKVAKRGQDVALRCDPISGHVSLFWYQQALGQGPEFLTYFQNEAQLDKSGLPSDRFFAERPEGSVSTLKIQRTQQEDSAVYLCASSLEGQELRDTQYFGPGTRLTVL.

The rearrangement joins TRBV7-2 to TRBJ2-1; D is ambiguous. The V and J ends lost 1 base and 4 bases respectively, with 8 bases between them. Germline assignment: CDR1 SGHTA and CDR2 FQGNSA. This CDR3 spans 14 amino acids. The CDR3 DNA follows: TGTGCCAGCAGCTTAGGGCCGCCGTACAATGAGCAGTTCTTC. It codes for CASSLGPPYNEQFF.

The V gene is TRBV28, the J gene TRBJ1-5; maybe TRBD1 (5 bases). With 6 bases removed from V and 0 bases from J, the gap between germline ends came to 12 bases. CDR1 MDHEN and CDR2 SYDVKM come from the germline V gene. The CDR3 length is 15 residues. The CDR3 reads CASRPTGGSNQPQHF. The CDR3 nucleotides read TGTGCCAGCAGGCCAACAGGTGGTAGCAATCAGCCCCAGCATTTT.

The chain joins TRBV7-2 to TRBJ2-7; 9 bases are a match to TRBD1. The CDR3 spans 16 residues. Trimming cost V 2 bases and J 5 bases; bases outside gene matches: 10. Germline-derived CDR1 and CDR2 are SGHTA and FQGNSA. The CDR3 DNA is TGTGCCAGCAGCTTAACCGCAGGACAGGGGTTCGACGAGCAGTACTTC. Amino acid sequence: CASSLTAGQGFDEQYF.

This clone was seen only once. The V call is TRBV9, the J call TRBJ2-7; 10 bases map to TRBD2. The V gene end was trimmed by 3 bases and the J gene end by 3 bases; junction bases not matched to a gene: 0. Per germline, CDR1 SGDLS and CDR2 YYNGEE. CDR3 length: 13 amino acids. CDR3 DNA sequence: TGTGCCAGCAGCGGGACTAGCGGCTACGAGCAGTACTTC. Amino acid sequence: CASSGTSGYEQYF.

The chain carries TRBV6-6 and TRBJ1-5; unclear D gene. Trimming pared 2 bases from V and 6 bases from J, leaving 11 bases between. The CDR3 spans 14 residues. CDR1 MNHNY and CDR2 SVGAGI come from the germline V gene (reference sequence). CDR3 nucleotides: TGTGCCAGCAGTTACCCCCAGGTGAGTCAGCCCCAGCATTTT. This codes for CASSYPQVSQPQHF.

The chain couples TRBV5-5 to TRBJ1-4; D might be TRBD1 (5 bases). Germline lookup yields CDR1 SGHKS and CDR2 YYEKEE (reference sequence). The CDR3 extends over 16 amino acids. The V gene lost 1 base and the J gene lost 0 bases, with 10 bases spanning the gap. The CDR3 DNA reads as TGTGCCAGCAGCTTGTTCCAGGGAACAACTAATGAAAAACTGTTTTTT. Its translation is CASSLFQGTTNEKLFF.

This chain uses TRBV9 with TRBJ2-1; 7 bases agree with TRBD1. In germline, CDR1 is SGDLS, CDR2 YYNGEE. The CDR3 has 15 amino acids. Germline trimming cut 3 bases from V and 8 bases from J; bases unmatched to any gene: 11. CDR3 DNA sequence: TGTGCCAGCAGCGCAGAGACAGGGCGCTGGGATGAGCAGTTCTTC. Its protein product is CASSAETGRWDEQFF.

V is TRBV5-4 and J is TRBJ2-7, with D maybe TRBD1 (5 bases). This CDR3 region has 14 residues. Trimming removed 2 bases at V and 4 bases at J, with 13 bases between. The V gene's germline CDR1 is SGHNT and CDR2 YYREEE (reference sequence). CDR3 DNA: TGTGCCAGCAGCTTCCCAGGGTACCTTTACGAGCAGTACTTC. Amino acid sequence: CASSFPGYLYEQYF.

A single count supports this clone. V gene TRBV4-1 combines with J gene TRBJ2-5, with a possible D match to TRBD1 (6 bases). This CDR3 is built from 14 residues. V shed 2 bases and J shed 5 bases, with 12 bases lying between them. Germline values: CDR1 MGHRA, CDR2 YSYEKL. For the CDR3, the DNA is TGCGCCAGCAGCCAACAGGGTCAGGGGGAGACCCAGTACTTC. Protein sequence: CASSQQGQGETQYF.

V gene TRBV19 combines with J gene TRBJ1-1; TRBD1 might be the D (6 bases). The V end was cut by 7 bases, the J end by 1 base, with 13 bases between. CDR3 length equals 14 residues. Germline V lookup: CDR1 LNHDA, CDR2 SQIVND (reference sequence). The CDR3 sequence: CASIRAGANTEAFF. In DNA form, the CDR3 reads TGTGCCAGTATTAGGGCAGGGGCGAACACTGAAGCTTTCTTT.

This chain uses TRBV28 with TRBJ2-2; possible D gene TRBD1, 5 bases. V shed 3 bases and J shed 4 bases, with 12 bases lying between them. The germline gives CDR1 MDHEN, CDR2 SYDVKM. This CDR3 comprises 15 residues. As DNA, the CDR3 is TGTGCCAGCAGTTTTCAGGGCTCGGGCACCGGGGAGCTGTTTTTT. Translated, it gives CASSFQGSGTGELFF.

The CDR3 bases are TGTGCCAGCAGGGGACTAGCGGGACCCTACGAGCAGTACTTC. This encodes CASRGLAGPYEQYF. This chain links TRBV2 with TRBJ2-7; 13 positions match TRBD2. Germline V gene lookup returns CDR1 SNHLY and CDR2 FYNNEI. The CDR3 contains 14 residues. V shed 6 bases and J 2 bases; nucleotides not matched to a gene: 1.

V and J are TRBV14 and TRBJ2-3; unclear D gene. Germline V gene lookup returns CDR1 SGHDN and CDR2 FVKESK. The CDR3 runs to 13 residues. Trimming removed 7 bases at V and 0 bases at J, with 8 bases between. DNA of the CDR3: TGTGCCAGCAACTACGGGAGCACAGATACGCAGTATTTT. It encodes CASNYGSTDTQYF.

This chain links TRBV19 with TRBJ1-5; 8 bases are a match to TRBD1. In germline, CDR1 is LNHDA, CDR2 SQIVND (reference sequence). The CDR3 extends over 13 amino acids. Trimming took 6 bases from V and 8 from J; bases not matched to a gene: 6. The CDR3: CASSPDRVKPQHF. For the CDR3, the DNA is TGTGCCAGTAGCCCGGACAGGGTGAAGCCCCAGCATTTT. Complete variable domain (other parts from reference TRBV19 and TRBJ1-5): DGGITQSPKYLFRKEGQNVTLSCEQNLNHDAMYWYRQDPGQGLRLIYYSQIVNDFQKGDIAEGYSVSREKKESFPLTVTSAQKNPTAFYLCASSPDRVKPQHFGDGTRLSIL.